These T cell receptor beta chains were read from a single sample in a study of tumor-infiltrating lymphocytes in primary liver carcinoma. TCRdb fed the multiplex PCR reads into MiXCR, producing one record per CDR3 protein. This sample yields around 330,000 distinct CDR3 sequences, of which approximately 60% are seen a single time; roughly 9% belongs to the top ten. What was sequenced was peripheral blood. Receptors originate from a man aged 35 to 55 with primary liver carcinoma and hepatitis B virus infection. CDR3s include the opening cysteine and the closing phenylalanine or tryptophan. The D gene is left open where the match is weak. Clone sizes are given selectively: once, few, many, or a class where the clone is expanded.

clone_size	v_call	d_call	j_call	cdr3_nt	cdr3_aa
-	TRBV5-6	-	TRBJ1-3	TGTGCCAGCGGTTGGGGGCCCAGCTCTGGAAACACCATATATTTT	CASGWGPSSGNTIYF
-	TRBV11-1	-	TRBJ2-3	TGTGCCAGCAGCTCGGAGAGGAATGCAGATACGCAGTATTTT	CASSSERNADTQYF
-	TRBV4-3	-	TRBJ2-1	TGCGCCAACAGCCAAGAAACCCGAAGGGAGCAGTTCTTC	CANSQETRREQFF
few	TRBV7-9	TRBD2	TRBJ2-3	TGTGCCAGCAGCTTAGCGGAGACTAGCGGGAGTAGGGATACGCAGTATTTT	CASSLAETSGSRDTQYF
-	TRBV5-1	-	TRBJ2-5	TGCGCCAGCAGCCAGGTACCCCAAGAGACCCAGTACTTC	CASSQVPQETQYF
many	TRBV4-3	-	TRBJ2-7	TGCGCCAGCAGCCAAGGGCGAAACTCACGTCCCTACGAGCAGTACTTC	CASSQGRNSRPYEQYF
many	TRBV29-1	-	TRBJ2-1	TGCAGCGTCTACCTCCCGCGACAGAAAAGCTCCTACAATGAGCAGTTCTTC	CSVYLPRQKSSYNEQFF
-	TRBV29-1	-	TRBJ1-4	TGCAGCGTCAATGGGGGGTCTAATGGAAAACTGTTTTTT	CSVNGGSNGKLFF
-	TRBV6-6	-	TRBJ2-7	TGTGCCAGCAGTTACTCGATGTTAGGGGGCGCCGGGGGCGAGCAGTACTTC	CASSYSMLGGAGGEQYF
-	TRBV24-1	-	TRBJ1-5	TGTGCCACCAGTGTGACTCTGAACAATCAGCCCCAGCATTTT	CATSVTLNNQPQHF
many	TRBV4-1	-	TRBJ2-1	TGCGCCAGCAGCCAAGTGGAGCGGGCGACCTCCTACAATGAGCAGTTCTTC	CASSQVERATSYNEQFF
-	TRBV28	-	TRBJ2-1	TGTGCCAGCTTCGGGAGTCCCTCCTACAATGAGCAGTTCTTC	CASFGSPSYNEQFF
-	TRBV12-3/TRBV12-4	-	TRBJ2-2	TGTGACAGCAGTTACTCCGTGGGCACCGGGGAACTGTTTTTT	CDSSYSVGTGELFF
many	TRBV6-6	TRBD1	TRBJ1-2	TGTGCCGGGCGCGGGACAGGGGAAGGCTACACCTTC	CAGRGTGEGYTF
few	TRBV4-1	-	TRBJ2-7	TGCGCCAGCAGCCCGTCGGTCCGGGGCGATTACGAGCAGTACTTC	CASSPSVRGDYEQYF
once	TRBV23-1	-	TRBJ2-7	TGCGCCGGCAGTCACGGGGGTTCTACCTACGAGCAGTACTTC	CAGSHGGSTYEQYF
-	TRBV11-3	-	TRBJ2-5	TGTGCCAGCAGCCAGGAGCCCCAACAGACCCAGTACTTC	CASSQEPQQTQYF
-	TRBV10-2	-	TRBJ2-7	TGCGCCAGTGGAGGGGTCCTAACCTACGAGCAGTACTTC	CASGGVLTYEQYF
many	TRBV5-4	TRBD2	TRBJ2-1	TGTGCCAGCAGCACAACTAGCGGGAGCACGGATGAGCAGTTCTTC	CASSTTSGSTDEQFF
-	TRBV7-3	-	TRBJ1-1	TGTGCCAGCAGCTTAAACCGGGAAGCCAACACTGAAGCTTTCTTT	CASSLNREANTEAFF
-	TRBV5-1	TRBD2	TRBJ2-7	TGCGCCAGCAGTCCTAGCGGGAGGTCCGAGCAGTACTTC	CASSPSGRSEQYF
few	TRBV7-9	TRBD2	TRBJ2-5	TGTGCCAGCAGCCCTAGGGGAGCGGGAGAAGAGACCCAGTACTTC	CASSPRGAGEETQYF
many	TRBV29-1	TRBD1	TRBJ1-2	TGCAGCGTGAGAGACAGGGACCTTGACTACACCTTC	CSVRDRDLDYTF
many	TRBV11-3	TRBD1	TRBJ2-1	TGTGCCAGCAGCTTAGATGAGGGGGACAGGGGTACCTACAATGAGCAGTTCTTC	CASSLDEGDRGTYNEQFF
once	TRBV6-1	TRBD2	TRBJ2-7	TGTACCAGCAGTTCTACCGGGGGGGTCAAGCAGTACTTC	CTSSSTGGVKQYF
once	TRBV7-9	TRBD2	TRBJ2-1	TGTGCCAGCAGTCCCGCGACTAGCCGTAATGAGCAGTTCTTC	CASSPATSRNEQFF
many	TRBV29-1	TRBD2	TRBJ2-1	TGCAGCGTTGTAGTACTAGCGGGGCCCAATGAGCAGTTCTTC	CSVVVLAGPNEQFF
many	TRBV29-1	-	TRBJ1-3	TGCAGCGTTGTTGGCCAGGTCGGAAACACCATATATTTT	CSVVGQVGNTIYF
many	TRBV14	TRBD2	TRBJ2-1	TGTGCCAGCAGCCAAGTACTAGCGGGATTGTGGAATGAGCAGTTCTTC	CASSQVLAGLWNEQFF
-	TRBV12-3/TRBV12-4	TRBD1	TRBJ1-2	TGTGCCAGCAGCCTCACCGGGACAGCTAGGACTAACTATGGCTACACCTTC	CASSLTGTARTNYGYTF
-	TRBV5-1	-	TRBJ1-1	TGCGCCAGCAGCTTGGAGATAAATATGAACACTGAAGCTTTCTTT	CASSLEINMNTEAFF
-	TRBV6-6	TRBD1	TRBJ1-6	TGTGCCAGCAGTCGGGCCCGACAGGGGGCGAATTCACCCTTCCGCTTT	CASSRARQGANSPFRF
-	TRBV28	-	TRBJ2-5	TGTGCCACCTCTAGTCGGACAGCCCAAGAGACCCAGTACTTC	CATSSRTAQETQYF
many	TRBV12-3/TRBV12-4	-	TRBJ2-3	TGTGCCAGCAGTTTAATTAGGGACACAGATACGCAGTATTTT	CASSLIRDTDTQYF
once	TRBV11-1	TRBD2	TRBJ2-4	TGTGCCGGCAGATTTCCCGGGACTAGCGGGACCAAAAGCATTCAGTACTTC	CAGRFPGTSGTKSIQYF
-	TRBV5-6	-	TRBJ2-5	TGTGCCAGCAGTGCATCCTCGGTGGGGGGAGAGACCCAGTACTTC	CASSASSVGGETQYF
few	TRBV2	-	TRBJ2-5	TGTGCCAGCAGGGCGGATGTGGGGGAGACCCAGTACTTC	CASRADVGETQYF
-	TRBV7-9	TRBD1	TRBJ1-2	TGTGCCAGCTGCTCTCCCAGAAAAGGACAGGCGGAAGATTTAGGCGGGCCCTATGGCTCCACCTTC	CASCSPRKGQAEDLGGPYGSTF
-	TRBV5-1	TRBD2	TRBJ2-1	TGCGCCAGCAGAAGGGCGGGAGAGGTGAATGAGCAGTTCTTC	CASRRAGEVNEQFF
-	TRBV6-1	-	TRBJ1-5	TGTGCCAGCAGCGAAGCGAAGGGCCGGCCCCAGCATTTT	CASSEAKGRPQHF
once	TRBV5-1	-	TRBJ1-1	TGCGCCAGCAGCTCGAGGCGGGAGACTGAAGCTTTCTTT	CASSSRRETEAFF
few	TRBV12-3/TRBV12-4	-	TRBJ2-2	TGTGCCAGCAGCTTTGGATCCGGGGAGCTGTTTTTT	CASSFGSGELFF
-	TRBV4-3	-	TRBJ2-2	TGCGCCAGCAGCCAACTGGTCGGCCCGGGACCCGACACCGGAGAGCTGTTTTTT	CASSQLVGPGPDTGELFF
-	TRBV10-2	-	TRBJ2-7	TGCGCCAGCTGTGACTCTTACGAGCAGTACTTC	CASCDSYEQYF
-	TRBV28	TRBD1	TRBJ1-1	TGTGCCAGCAGTTCCATCGGACAGGGTAGTAAAACTGAAGCTTTCTTT	CASSSIGQGSKTEAFF
once	TRBV11-2	-	TRBJ1-3	TGTGCCAGCAGCGTCTCGGTGGAAAACACCATACATTTT	CASSVSVENTIHF
-	TRBV2	TRBD2	TRBJ2-3	TGTGCCAGCAGTAACGGGACTAGCGAGTACACAGATACGCAGTATTTT	CASSNGTSEYTDTQYF
-	TRBV5-1	TRBD2	TRBJ2-7	TGCGCCAGCAGCCCACTAGCGGGAGCCTACGAGCAGTACTTC	CASSPLAGAYEQYF